This T cell receptor beta chain was sequenced for a study of identical twins. The germline V gene has CDR1 SGHAT and CDR2 FQNNGV. This CDR3 contains 12 residues. V was clipped by 1 base and J by 4 bases, with 4 bases between them. Overall study findings and caveats: Models underestimated out-of-frame TCR alpha sharing in monozygotic twins.

This clonotype was found a few times. Its specificity is unknown. Given the absence of the conserved phenylalanine or tryptophan at the CDR3 end, a read error is likely. Template switching introduced a universal primer site, and the cDNA bore unique molecular identifiers. TCRdb re-derived calls from the 5' RACE reads in MiXCR, one entry per CDR3 protein. The data show about 530,000 distinct CDR3 sequences, 20% to 25% seen once. This sample was also put to use in a study of yellow fever vaccine responses in identical twins. That source notes: On the reported evidence, twins' vaccine T cell responses seemed partly convergent and partly personalized.

The origin of this receptor is a woman aged 18-35 years in good health. Sequenced material: CD4+ T cells sorted from blood. The chain couples TRBV11-2 to TRBJ1-1, with unresolved D. CDR3: CASSLVPTEAFL. In nucleotides, the CDR3 is TGTGCCAGCAGCTTAGTTCCCACTGAAGCTTTCCTT.